This is a list of T cell receptor beta chains from one sample in a study of blood T cells in healthy people across ages. A single record per CDR3 protein comes from TCRdb applying MiXCR to the 5' RACE reads. The sample lists approximately 400,000 distinct CDR3 sequences, about half seen once, with 45% to 60% in the top ten. The sequenced sample consisted of blood. The receptors come from a man in his 60s in good health. Both conserved end residues are part of each CDR3. The D gene is left open where the match is weak. For some rows the clone size is stated as once, few or many, or as a class when expanded; others skip it.

clone_size: .
j_call: TRBJ1-2
v_call: TRBV7-2
d_call: .
cdr3_aa: CASISRGYGYTF
cdr3_nt: TGTGCCAGCATCTCGAGGGGGTACGGCTACACCTTC

clone_size: .
j_call: TRBJ2-7
v_call: TRBV12-3/TRBV12-4
d_call: TRBD2
cdr3_aa: CASRPTSGIYEQYF
cdr3_nt: TGTGCCAGCAGACCGACTAGCGGGATCTACGAGCAGTACTTC

clone_size: .
j_call: TRBJ1-2
v_call: TRBV24-1
d_call: .
cdr3_aa: CATRLDGRTYGYTF
cdr3_nt: TGTGCCACCAGACTGGACGGACGCACTTATGGCTACACCTTC

clone_size: many
j_call: TRBJ2-1
v_call: TRBV7-2
d_call: TRBD2
cdr3_aa: CASSLSGLAYNEQFF
cdr3_nt: TGTGCCAGCAGCTTATCTGGACTAGCTTACAATGAGCAGTTCTTC

clone_size: .
j_call: TRBJ2-1
v_call: TRBV28
d_call: TRBD1
cdr3_aa: CASSFFTGTGNNNEQFF
cdr3_nt: TGTGCCAGCAGTTTCTTTACCGGGACAGGGAATAACAATGAGCAGTTCTTC

clone_size: .
j_call: TRBJ2-1
v_call: TRBV11-3
d_call: TRBD1
cdr3_aa: CASSARQGSYNEQFF
cdr3_nt: TGTGCCAGCAGCGCCCGACAGGGCTCCTACAATGAGCAGTTCTTC

clone_size: once
j_call: TRBJ1-2
v_call: TRBV6-1
d_call: .
cdr3_aa: CASSEEQGGGYTF
cdr3_nt: TGTGCCAGCAGTGAAGAACAGGGTGGTGGCTACACCTTC

clone_size: few
j_call: TRBJ2-3
v_call: TRBV14
d_call: .
cdr3_aa: CASSPRLTDTQYF
cdr3_nt: TGTGCCAGCAGCCCGCGGTTGACAGATACGCAGTATTTT

clone_size: .
j_call: TRBJ2-1
v_call: TRBV9
d_call: .
cdr3_aa: CASSAPPGPPNEQFF
cdr3_nt: TGTGCCAGCAGCGCCCCTCCGGGACCGCCGAATGAGCAGTTCTTC

clone_size: .
j_call: TRBJ2-7
v_call: TRBV3-1
d_call: .
cdr3_aa: CASSQEGRDGIEQYF
cdr3_nt: TGTGCCAGCAGCCAAGAAGGCAGGGACGGTATCGAGCAGTACTTC

clone_size: .
j_call: TRBJ2-3
v_call: TRBV5-1
d_call: TRBD2
cdr3_aa: CASSLALAGGPPDTQYF
cdr3_nt: TGCGCCAGCAGCTTGGCTCTCGCGGGAGGGCCCCCAGATACGCAGTATTTT

clone_size: .
j_call: TRBJ2-1
v_call: TRBV20-1
d_call: .
cdr3_aa: CSARRPGTTYNEQFF
cdr3_nt: TGCAGTGCTAGGCGACCCGGGACAACTTACAATGAGCAGTTCTTC

clone_size: few
j_call: TRBJ1-2
v_call: TRBV6-1
d_call: .
cdr3_aa: CASRDFNYGYTF
cdr3_nt: TGTGCCAGCAGAGATTTTAACTATGGCTACACCTTC

clone_size: .
j_call: TRBJ1-1
v_call: TRBV6-2/TRBV6-3
d_call: .
cdr3_aa: CASSGENTEAFF
cdr3_nt: TGTGCCAGCAGTGGGGAGAACACTGAAGCTTTCTTT

clone_size: .
j_call: TRBJ2-1
v_call: TRBV12-5
d_call: .
cdr3_aa: CASAYNEQFF
cdr3_nt: TGTGCTAGTGCCTACAATGAGCAGTTCTTC

clone_size: many
j_call: TRBJ2-6
v_call: TRBV11-1
d_call: .
cdr3_aa: CASGRRGAGANVLTF
cdr3_nt: TGTGCCAGCGGAAGGAGGGGCGCTGGGGCCAACGTCCTGACTTTC

clone_size: .
j_call: TRBJ2-1
v_call: TRBV6-6
d_call: TRBD1
cdr3_aa: CASRPRQGVSEQFF
cdr3_nt: TGTGCCAGCAGACCGAGACAGGGAGTTTCCGAGCAGTTCTTC

clone_size: .
j_call: TRBJ2-7
v_call: TRBV5-1
d_call: .
cdr3_aa: CASSLQSLSYEQYF
cdr3_nt: TGCGCCAGCAGCTTGCAGTCCTTATCCTACGAGCAGTACTTC

clone_size: .
j_call: TRBJ2-3
v_call: TRBV15
d_call: TRBD1
cdr3_aa: CATSRSNRGPDTQYF
cdr3_nt: TGTGCCACCAGCAGATCCAACAGGGGCCCAGATACGCAGTATTTT

clone_size: few
j_call: TRBJ2-5
v_call: TRBV6-1
d_call: .
cdr3_aa: CAGGRGDLQETQYF
cdr3_nt: TGTGCCGGGGGCCGGGGTGACCTCCAAGAGACCCAGTACTTC

clone_size: few
j_call: TRBJ2-5
v_call: TRBV7-6
d_call: .
cdr3_aa: CASSLVGSLQGETQYF
cdr3_nt: TGTGCCAGCAGCTTAGTGGGGTCCCTCCAGGGAGAGACCCAGTACTTC

clone_size: .
j_call: TRBJ1-1
v_call: TRBV9
d_call: .
cdr3_aa: CASSEGVNKAGAFF
cdr3_nt: TGTGCCAGCAGCGAGGGGGTGAACAAGGCAGGAGCTTTCTTT

clone_size: .
j_call: TRBJ2-7
v_call: TRBV3-1
d_call: TRBD2
cdr3_aa: CASTARASGNEQYF
cdr3_nt: TGTGCCAGCACCGCTAGGGCTAGCGGGAACGAGCAGTACTTC

clone_size: few
j_call: TRBJ2-5
v_call: TRBV27
d_call: TRBD2
cdr3_aa: CASRDGLGLIETQYF
cdr3_nt: TGTGCCAGCAGGGATGGACTAGGGCTTATTGAGACCCAGTACTTC

clone_size: few
j_call: TRBJ1-6
v_call: TRBV12-3/TRBV12-4
d_call: .
cdr3_aa: CASSPETGRRSPLHF
cdr3_nt: TGTGCCAGCAGCCCCGAAACAGGGAGGAGGTCACCCCTCCACTTT

clone_size: .
j_call: TRBJ2-5
v_call: TRBV20-1
d_call: .
cdr3_aa: CSALSSRFGAGVGGEQYF
cdr3_nt: TGCAGTGCTCTCTCCTCTAGGTTCGGAGCGGGCGTAGGGGGTGAGCAGTACTTC

clone_size: .
j_call: TRBJ2-4
v_call: TRBV12-3/TRBV12-4
d_call: .
cdr3_aa: CASSLGSRENIQYF
cdr3_nt: TGTGCCAGCAGTTTAGGAAGTCGCGAAAACATTCAGTACTTC

clone_size: once
j_call: TRBJ1-5
v_call: TRBV21-1
d_call: .
cdr3_aa: CASTLISNQPQHF
cdr3_nt: TGTGCCAGCACCCTAATTAGCAATCAGCCCCAGCATTTT

clone_size: .
j_call: TRBJ2-3
v_call: TRBV12-3/TRBV12-4
d_call: TRBD2
cdr3_aa: CASSLSGRASTDTQYF
cdr3_nt: TGTGCCAGCAGCCTTAGCGGGAGGGCTAGCACAGATACGCAGTATTTT

clone_size: .
j_call: TRBJ2-5
v_call: TRBV28
d_call: .
cdr3_aa: CASRTAGETQYF
cdr3_nt: TGTGCCAGCCGGACAGCGGGGGAGACCCAGTACTTC

clone_size: few
j_call: TRBJ2-7
v_call: TRBV5-1
d_call: .
cdr3_aa: CASSFGPGGNEQYF
cdr3_nt: .

clone_size: few
j_call: TRBJ2-1
v_call: TRBV6-4
d_call: .
cdr3_aa: CASNVRGTYNEQFF
cdr3_nt: TGTGCCAGCAATGTACGTGGGACCTACAATGAGCAGTTCTTC

clone_size: .
j_call: TRBJ2-1
v_call: TRBV28
d_call: .
cdr3_aa: CASRTSTTPEFF
cdr3_nt: TGTGCCAGCAGAACCTCGACTACCCCGGAGTTCTTC

clone_size: .
j_call: TRBJ2-3
v_call: TRBV16
d_call: .
cdr3_aa: CASSQWAGSTDTQYF
cdr3_nt: TGTGCCAGCAGCCAATGGGCAGGGAGCACAGATACGCAGTATTTT

clone_size: .
j_call: TRBJ2-7
v_call: TRBV12-3/TRBV12-4
d_call: .
cdr3_aa: CASSVRLVYEQYF
cdr3_nt: TGTGCCAGCAGTGTCCGACTAGTCTACGAGCAGTACTTC

clone_size: few
j_call: TRBJ2-3
v_call: TRBV4-3
d_call: TRBD2
cdr3_aa: CASSPNFRTSGSFADTQYF
cdr3_nt: TGCGCCAGCAGCCCTAACTTTAGGACTAGCGGGAGTTTTGCAGATACGCAGTATTTT